The clone carrying this TCR beta chain was observed once. Germline assignment: CDR1 LNHDA and CDR2 SQIVND (reference sequence). Between the trimmed V and J ends, which lost 5 bases and 8 bases, there was a span of 18 bases. The CDR3 runs 15 residues. Original analysis: Estimation of nucleated cell counts relied on the amplification of reference gene primers. The table came from immunoSEQ multiplex PCR; TCRdb's copy has only in-frame clones and leaves some out. That table supplies the V and J calls and clone size; D and trimming were determined from the DNA. The sample has a few hundred thousand clones, 89% seen once. Patients of the Seattle cohort, enrolled during active infection, were followed longitudinally. This specimen comes from a study of blood T cell repertoires in COVID-19. Whole-study context: Whether acute or convalescent, the COVID-19 samples came from the United States, Italy and Spain. The analysed material was cDNA or gDNA that came from T cells, B-cell-depleted T cells, or PBMCs.

Material: peripheral blood. The sequence was obtained from a woman under 40 with COVID-19, enrolled during active disease. The gene calls are TRBV19 and TRBJ1-4, with unresolved D. The CDR3 coding sequence is TGTGCCAGTAGTGTTATAGTTGGACGAGGGGAAAAACTGTTTTTT. As protein: CASSVIVGRGEKLFF.